This TCR beta chain derives from a study of regulatory T cells in long-lasting Graves disease. Time point reported: persistent/refractory GD, antithyroid drugs over 5 years with positive TRAb. The authors made the TCR library using RNA they extracted from PBMCs. Germline CDR1 is SGHDT and CDR2 is YYEEEE. The CDR3 loop spans 17 amino acids. The V end lost 1 base, the J end lost 2 bases, and 19 bases lay between the germline ends. Construction of TCR beta libraries relied on iRepertoire HTBI primers and on Arm-PCR targeting CDR3 regions. TCRdb redid the calling of the multiplex PCR reads with MiXCR, one entry per CDR3 protein. Of over 650,000 distinct CDR3 sequences listed, around 30% are singletons. This clonotype has just a few counts.

Source: peripheral blood mononuclear cells (PBMCs), taken when the disease was refractory, from a patient treated with antithyroid drugs. The gene calls are TRBV5-6 and TRBJ2-7; the D gene could be TRBD1 or TRBD2 (5 bases each). The TCR was taken from a female donor with Graves disease. CDR3 in DNA: TGTGCCAGCAGCTTGTCGGGCCGATGGGGGAGCCCCTACGAGCAGTACTTC. This sequence encodes CASSLSGRWGSPYEQYF.